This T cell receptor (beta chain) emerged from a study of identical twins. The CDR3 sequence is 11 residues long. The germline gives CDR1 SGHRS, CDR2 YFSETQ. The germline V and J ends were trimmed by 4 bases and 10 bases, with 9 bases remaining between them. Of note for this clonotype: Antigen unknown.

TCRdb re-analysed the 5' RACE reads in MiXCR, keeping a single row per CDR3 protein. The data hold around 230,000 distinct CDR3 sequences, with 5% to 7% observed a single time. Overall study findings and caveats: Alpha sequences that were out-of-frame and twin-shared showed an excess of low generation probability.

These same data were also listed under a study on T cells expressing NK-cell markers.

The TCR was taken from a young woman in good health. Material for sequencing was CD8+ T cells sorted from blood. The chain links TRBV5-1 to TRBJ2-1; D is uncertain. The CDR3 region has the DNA TGCGCCAGCAGCCCGTCATCGGAGCAGTTCTTC. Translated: CASSPSSEQFF.